This T cell receptor beta chain was captured by sequencing in a study of blood T cell repertoires in COVID-19. The length of the CDR3 is 16 residues. Germline CDR1 SGHRS, CDR2 YFSETQ. The V gene lost 0 bases and the J gene lost 3 bases, with 14 bases spanning the gap. The authors' processing: Reference gene primer amplification in the assay estimated nucleated cell counts. The table came from immunoSEQ multiplex PCR; TCRdb's copy has only in-frame clones and leaves some out. V, J and clone size derive from that table, while D and trimming were established from the DNA sequence. Of 110,000 or so clones listed, around 83% are singletons.

The sample was peripheral blood. This rearrangement joins TRBV5-1 to TRBJ2-3; perhaps TRBD1 as D (5 bases). The sequence came from a woman aged 80 or older with acute or convalescent COVID-19. Here the CDR3 reads CASSLGLKGDTDTQYF. The CDR3 bases are TGCGCCAGCAGCTTGGGCCTCAAAGGGGATACAGATACGCAGTATTTT.